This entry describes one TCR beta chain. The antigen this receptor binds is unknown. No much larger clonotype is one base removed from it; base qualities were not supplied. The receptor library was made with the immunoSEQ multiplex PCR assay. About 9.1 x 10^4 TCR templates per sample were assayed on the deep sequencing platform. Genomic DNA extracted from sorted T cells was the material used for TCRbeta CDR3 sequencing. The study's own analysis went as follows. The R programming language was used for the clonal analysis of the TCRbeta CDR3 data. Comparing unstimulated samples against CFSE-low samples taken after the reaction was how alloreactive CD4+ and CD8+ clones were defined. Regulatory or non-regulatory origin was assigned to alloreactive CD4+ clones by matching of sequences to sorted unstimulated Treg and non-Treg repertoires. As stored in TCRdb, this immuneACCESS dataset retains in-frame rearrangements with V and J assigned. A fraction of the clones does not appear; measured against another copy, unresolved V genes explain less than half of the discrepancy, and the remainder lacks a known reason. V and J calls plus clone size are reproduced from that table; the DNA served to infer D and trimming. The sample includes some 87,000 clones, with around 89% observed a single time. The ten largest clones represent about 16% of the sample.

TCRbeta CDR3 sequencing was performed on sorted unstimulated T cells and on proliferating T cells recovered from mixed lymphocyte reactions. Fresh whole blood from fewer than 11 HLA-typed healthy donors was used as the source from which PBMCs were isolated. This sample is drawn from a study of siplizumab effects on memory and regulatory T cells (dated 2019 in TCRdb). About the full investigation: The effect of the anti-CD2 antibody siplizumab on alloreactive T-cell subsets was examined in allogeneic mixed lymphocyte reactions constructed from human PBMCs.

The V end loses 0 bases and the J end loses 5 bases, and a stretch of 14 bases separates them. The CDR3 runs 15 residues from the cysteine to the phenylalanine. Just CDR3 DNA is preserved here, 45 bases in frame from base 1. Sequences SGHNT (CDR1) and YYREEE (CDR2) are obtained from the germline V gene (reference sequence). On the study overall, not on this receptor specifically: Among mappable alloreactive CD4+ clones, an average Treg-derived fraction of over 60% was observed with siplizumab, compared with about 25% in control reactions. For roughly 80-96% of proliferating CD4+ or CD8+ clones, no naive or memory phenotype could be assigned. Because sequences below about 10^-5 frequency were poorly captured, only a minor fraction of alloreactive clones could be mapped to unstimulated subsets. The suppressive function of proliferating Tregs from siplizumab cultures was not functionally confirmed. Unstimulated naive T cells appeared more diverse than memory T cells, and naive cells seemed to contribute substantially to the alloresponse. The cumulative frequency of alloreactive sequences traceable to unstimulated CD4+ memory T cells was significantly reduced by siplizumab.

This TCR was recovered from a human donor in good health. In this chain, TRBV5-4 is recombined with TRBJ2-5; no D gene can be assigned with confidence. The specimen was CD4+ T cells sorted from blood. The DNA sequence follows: TGTGCCAGCAGCTTGGACTACAACGATTGGGAGACCCAGTACTTC. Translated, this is CASSLDYNDWETQYF.